The 8 T cell receptor beta chains in this list originate from one sample, sequenced in a study of naive and memory T cell subsets. A UMI-containing oligonucleotide was joined by 3' ligation to the TCR cDNA template. Amplification of ligated cDNA took four PCR rounds with SP2 and nested alpha and beta constant primers. One entry per CDR3 protein, called by TCRdb with MiXCR from the 5' RACE reads. The sample shows around 30,000 distinct CDR3 sequences, about a sixth of them seen only once. The receptor source for this set is a female donor in good health.

The chain joins TRBV5-1 to TRBJ2-5; TRBD2 matches at 16 bases. CDR1 SGHRS and CDR2 YFSETQ come from the germline V gene. The V and J ends lost 4 bases and 4 bases, in that order; junction bases with no gene match: 10. This CDR3 is built from 18 residues. CDR3 protein: CASSPGTSGGAWAETQYF. In nucleotides, the CDR3 is TGCGCCAGCAGCCCAGGGACTAGCGGGGGGGCCTGGGCAGAGACCCAGTACTTC.

The chain couples TRBV7-2 to TRBJ2-3; 9 bases are a match to TRBD2. The J segment lost 8 bases and the V segment lost 7 bases, leaving 7 bases of the junction unmatched. The CDR3 consists of 13 residues. CDR1 is SGHTA, CDR2 FQGNSA, per germline. The CDR3 reads CASTAGGPSTQYF. CDR3 sequence (DNA): TGTGCCAGCACGGCGGGGGGGCCGAGTACGCAGTATTTT.

V and J are TRBV5-4 and TRBJ2-3; 9 nucleotides agree with TRBD2. Trimming cost V 4 bases and J 8 bases; bases outside gene matches: 8. The germline V gene encodes CDR1 SGHNT and CDR2 YYREEE (reference sequence). CDR3 length: 14 amino acids. The CDR3 bases are TGTGCCAGCAGCCCGGGACTAGCCGGTGTTACGCAGTATTTT. Translation gives CASSPGLAGVTQYF.

The V and J genes are TRBV20-1 and TRBJ1-2; maybe TRBD1 (6 bases). Germline assignment: CDR1 DFQATT and CDR2 SNEGSKA (reference sequence). Trimming stripped 0 bases from V and 4 bases from J, with 15 bases between. CDR3 size: 15 residues. The CDR3 protein is CSARDPARGGYGYTF. DNA of the CDR3: TGCAGTGCTAGAGACCCTGCCAGGGGAGGCTATGGCTACACCTTC.

This clonotype was observed a handful of times. This chain joins TRBV7-9 and TRBJ1-3; D gene unclear. V was cut by 5 bases and J by 2 bases, with 7 bases left in between. The CDR3 covers 13 residues. The germline gives CDR1 SEHNR, CDR2 FQNEAQ (reference sequence). As DNA, the CDR3 is TGTGCCAGCAGCCCTCCGGCTGGAAACACCATATATTTT. Translation gives CASSPPAGNTIYF.

This clonotype was seen many times. The chain combines TRBV6-4 with TRBJ1-1; 7 nucleotides line up with TRBD1. V dropped 4 bases and J dropped 5; count of bases not matched to a gene: 4. Germline V gene data show CDR1 as MRHNA and CDR2 as SNTAGT. This CDR3 is built from 13 residues. CDR3 coding DNA: TGTGCCAGCAGTGCAGGGGGAGGAACTGAAGCTTTCTTT. This gives the protein CASSAGGGTEAFF.

This clonotype occurred many times. The gene calls are TRBV20-1 and TRBJ1-6, with D unresolved. The CDR3 runs to 12 residues. The germline CDR1 and CDR2 sequences are DFQATT and SNEGSKA (reference sequence). Trimming took off 3 bases at V and 9 bases at J, with 9 bases between the two ends. The CDR3 loop reads CSASTGSSPLHF. In nucleotides, the CDR3 is TGCAGTGCTAGTACCGGCAGTTCACCCCTCCACTTT.

This clonotype came up a few times. A read error may produce the germline difference seen at one junction end. This chain joins TRBV6-5 and TRBJ1-2; 11 bases line up with TRBD1. The CDR3 is 17 amino acids. Germline V gene lookup returns CDR1 MNHEY and CDR2 SVGAGI. The CDR3 here is CASSYLGSRTGGYGDTF. CDR3 in DNA: TGTGCCAGCAGTTACTTGGGTTCCAGGACAGGGGGCTATGGCGACACCTTC.